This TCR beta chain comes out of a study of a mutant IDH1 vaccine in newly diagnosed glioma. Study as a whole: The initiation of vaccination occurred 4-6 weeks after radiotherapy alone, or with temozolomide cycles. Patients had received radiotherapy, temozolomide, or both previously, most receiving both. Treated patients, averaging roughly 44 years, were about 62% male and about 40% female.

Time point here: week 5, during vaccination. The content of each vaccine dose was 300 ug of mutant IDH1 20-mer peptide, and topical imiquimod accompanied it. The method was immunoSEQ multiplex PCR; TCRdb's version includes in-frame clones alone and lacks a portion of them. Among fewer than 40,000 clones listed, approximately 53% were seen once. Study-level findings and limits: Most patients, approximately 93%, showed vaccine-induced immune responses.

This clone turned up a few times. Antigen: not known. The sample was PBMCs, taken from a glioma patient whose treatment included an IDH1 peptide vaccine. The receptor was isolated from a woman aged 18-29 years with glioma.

The CDR3 DNA follows: TGTGCCAGCAGCCAGGGCGGGGGCTCCTACGAGCAGTACTTC. This translates into CASSQGGGSYEQYF. This sequence joins TRBV4-2 and TRBJ2-7; TRBD2 matches 7 bases. Germline values: CDR1 LGHNA, CDR2 YNFKEQ. This CDR3 has 14 residues. With V trimmed by 3 bases and J by 0 bases, 2 bases remained unmatched.